The 15 T cell receptor beta chains given below trace back to one sample, sequenced in a study of blood T cell repertoires in COVID-19. Assay used: immunoSEQ multiplex PCR; TCRdb lists only in-frame clones, some missing. The table has 200,000 or so clones, about 84% seen once. Material for sequencing was PBMCs or T cells enriched from blood (not recorded which). The receptors shown here come from a woman aged 40-49 years with acute COVID-19.

The chain is built from TRBV19 and TRBJ1-3; D gene ambiguous. This CDR3 is built from 14 residues. Trimming took 7 bases from V and 4 from J, leaving 14 bases between them. From germline, CDR1 is LNHDA and CDR2 SQIVND (reference sequence). CDR3 region: CASIPTGRGNTIYF. The CDR3 DNA reads TGTGCCAGTATCCCGACTGGGAGGGGAAACACCATATATTTT.

This chain joins TRBV4-1 and TRBJ2-7; TRBD1 might be the D (6 bases). This CDR3 spans 14 amino acids. Trimming cost V 1 base and J 3 bases, with 10 bases left between them. Germline CDR1 and CDR2: MGHRA and YSYEKL. The CDR3, as DNA: TGCGCCAGCAGCCAAGGAACAGGGAACTACGAGCAGTACTTC. Translated: CASSQGTGNYEQYF.

V is TRBV4-1 and J is TRBJ2-5; 8 positions agree with TRBD1. The CDR3 is 15 residues long. Trimming removed 2 bases from V and 1 base from J; junction bases left unmatched: 3. In germline, CDR1 is MGHRA, CDR2 YSYEKL. The CDR3 DNA sequence: TGCGCCAGCAGCCAATTTGGACAGGGCCAAGAGACCCAGTACTTC. Protein: CASSQFGQGQETQYF.

The chain uses TRBV3-1 (or the pseudogene TRBV3-2) and TRBJ1-2; the D is unclear. This CDR3 contains 14 residues. CDR1 is LGHDT and CDR2 is YNNKEL in the germline V gene (reference sequence). V shed 1 base and J shed 3 bases, with 9 bases lying between them. In nucleotides, the CDR3 is TGTGCCAGCAGCCAAGGGCAGGCGCACTATGGCTACACCTTC. This encodes CASSQGQAHYGYTF.

The rearrangement uses TRBV14 and TRBJ1-1; possible D gene TRBD1, 6 bases. V lost 3 bases and J 2 bases, leaving 10 bases between the germline ends. The germline V gene encodes CDR1 SGHDN and CDR2 FVKESK. CDR3 size: 14 residues. The CDR3 coding sequence is TGTGCCAGCAGCCACAGGGGCGGAAACACTGAAGCTTTCTTT. It codes for CASSHRGGNTEAFF.

The genes are TRBV5-4 and TRBJ1-2; 8 nucleotides line up with TRBD1. Germline trimming cut 4 bases from V and 5 bases from J; bases unmatched to any gene: 10. The CDR3 has 15 residues. In germline, CDR1 is SGHNT, CDR2 YYREEE (reference sequence). CDR3 DNA: TGTGCCAGCAGCGATTCCGGGACAGGCCGATATGGCTACACCTTC. Its protein product is CASSDSGTGRYGYTF.

This clone was recorded a few times. This chain joins TRBV25-1 and TRBJ1-1, with a weak D call TRBD1 (5 bases). This CDR3 is built from 12 residues. Germline assignment: CDR1 MGHDK and CDR2 SYGVNS. The ends were cut back, 3 bases at V and 6 bases at J, with 8 bases in the middle. In DNA, the CDR3 is TGTGCCAGCAGTGATATGGGGCCTGAAGCTTTCTTT. Translated, it gives CASSDMGPEAFF.

This chain joins TRBV27 and TRBJ1-6; perhaps TRBD1 as D (5 bases). V was trimmed by 5 bases and J by 4 bases, leaving 15 bases between them. Germline V gene lookup returns CDR1 MNHEY and CDR2 SMNVEV (reference sequence). The CDR3 is made up of 16 amino acids. CDR3 sequence: CASSLSRGDYNSPLHF. CDR3 in DNA: TGTGCCAGCAGTCTAAGTCGGGGGGATTATAATTCACCCCTCCACTTT.

This clone was seen ten or more times. This chain connects TRBV28 to TRBJ2-2; D gene ambiguous. Germline-derived CDR1 and CDR2 are MDHEN and SYDVKM. CDR3 length: 14 amino acids. The V end lost 2 bases, the J end lost 1 base, and 5 bases lay between the germline ends. CDR3 bases: TGTGCCAGCAGTTTAAGTAGGAACACCGGGGAGCTGTTTTTT. Amino acids: CASSLSRNTGELFF.

The gene calls are TRBV12-5 and TRBJ2-2, with 9 bases matching TRBD1. The germline V gene encodes CDR1 LGHNT and CDR2 FRNRAP. Unmatched junction bases numbered 8, after V lost 8 bases and J lost 4 bases. The CDR3 loop spans 15 amino acids. The CDR3 loop reads CASLQGAQGTGELFF. CDR3 coding DNA: TGTGCTAGTTTACAGGGGGCGCAAGGCACCGGGGAGCTGTTTTTT.

The rearrangement links TRBV12-3 or TRBV12-4 to TRBJ1-1; no firm D call. The germline V and J ends were trimmed by 8 bases and 1 base, with 11 bases remaining between them. The CDR3 length is 13 residues. In nucleotides, the CDR3 is TGTGCCAGCTCCCCCCAGTGGAACACTGAAGCTTTCTTT. This translates into CASSPQWNTEAFF.

The chain carries TRBV3-1 (or the pseudogene TRBV3-2) and TRBJ1-1; no clear D. Germline V CDR1 and CDR2: LGHDT, YNNKEL (reference sequence). V was shortened by 4 bases and J by 4 bases, with 13 bases between the two germline ends. This CDR3 is built from 14 residues. CDR3 sequence: CASSLRLSGTEAFF. The CDR3 DNA reads TGTGCCAGCAGCCTTCGGTTGAGTGGCACTGAAGCTTTCTTT.

This chain links TRBV5-1 with TRBJ1-5; no clear D. Germline V gives CDR1 SGHRS, CDR2 YFSETQ. This CDR3 spans 15 amino acids. With 0 bases removed from V and 9 bases from J, the gap between germline ends came to 16 bases. The CDR3 nucleotides are TGCGCCAGCAGCTTGGTAATGTTGGAGGGTAGGCCCCAGCATTTT. Its protein is CASSLVMLEGRPQHF.

This sequence joins TRBV18 and TRBJ1-1; D is perhaps TRBD1 (6 bases). The germline V gene encodes CDR1 KGHSH and CDR2 LQKENI. This CDR3 has 15 residues. Trimming removed 6 bases from V and 1 base from J, with 15 bases in between. CDR3 sequence: CASSPLMGANTEAFF. Written as DNA, the CDR3 is TGTGCCAGCTCGCCTTTGATGGGGGCGAACACTGAAGCTTTCTTT.

The count of this clone is one. Other DNA sequences in this sample translate to the same CDR3. DNA of the CDR3: TGTGCCAGCAGCCAAGGGGAGCAGCCCCAGCATTTT. It encodes CASSQGEQPQHF. The chain carries TRBV3-1 (or the pseudogene TRBV3-2) and TRBJ1-5; D unresolved. CDR3 length equals 12 residues. Trimming removed 1 base from V and 7 bases from J, with 5 bases in between. From germline, CDR1 is LGHDT and CDR2 YNNKEL (reference sequence).